The source of this T cell receptor beta chain is a study of shared clonotypes between healthy human individuals (dated by TCRdb to the early 2020s). About the full investigation: The cohort comprised two women and a few men aged 18 to 49 years. For each donor, CD4 naive and CD4 memory were each run on three plates, CD8 naive on two plates, and CD8 memory on one plate. The study deeply sequenced blood TCR repertoires of about 5 healthy adults to estimate repertoire size and the extent of clonotype sharing between individuals. Libraries were prepared and TCR repertoires were sequenced by different laboratories using diverse techniques, in order to increase sequencing depth and limit assay-specific biases. Each donor's leukapheresis produced roughly between roughly 0.9 and 9 billion PBMCs. Here is what the overall study found, with its caveats: Compared with non-shared clonotypes, the clonotypes found in all four sorted-subset donors had higher generation probabilities. When four donors were compared, the shared fraction of clonotypes was around 5% for naive CD4, 3% to 4% for naive CD8, 2.3% for memory CD4, and 0.4% for memory CD8. Sampling was limited to blood, and TCR repertoires in tissue likely differ from TCR repertoires in blood. Pairwise subsampling led to the expectation that sequencing depth would affect the degree of clonotype sharing among donors. The small number of donors limited the genetic and exposure-history diversity represented. Rarefaction of sorted-subset datasets indicated incomplete sequencing despite the large sequencing depth. Naive subsets generally had larger estimated clonotype richness than memory subsets.

The CDR3 starts with the cysteine, ends with the phenylalanine, and has 16 residues. Just the 48-base CDR3 DNA is kept, in frame starting at base 1. Trimming leaves V shorter by 5 bases and J shorter by 5 bases, with the junction holding 14 bases beyond the gene matches. Reading the germline V gene gives CDR1 SGHAT and CDR2 FQNNGV. Of note for this clone: What this receptor recognizes is not known. Base qualities are not recorded, but no much larger clone differs from it by a single base.

Using the deep immunoSEQ assay, TCR CDR3 regions were amplified from genomic DNA by multiplex PCR. Extracted genomic DNA from each cell subset was spread evenly across all wells of several immunoSEQ 96-well plates, with each plate serving as a replicate. Each replicate PCR for sorted subsets received 200 ng genomic DNA, equal to tens of thousands of T cell genomes. Purified libraries were measured with a Qubit 3.0 fluorometer, size-checked on a Bioanalyzer 2100, and measured again with the KAPA Library Quantification kit. Each immunoSEQ 96-well plate was sequenced on its own single-read 150-cycle Illumina NextSeq 550 flow cell. Processing in the source paper ran as follows. The immunoSEQ output contained only junctional sequences without quality scores, so filtering could not match that applied to full-length reads. Sequences were annotated with PyIR, a Python wrapper for IgBLAST v1.9, using IMGT germline references to assign V/J genes and CDR3. Any read was removed if the V/J assignment was weak (E-value above 1e-6), the CDR3 was missing, or the read contained stop codons, out-of-frame junctions, or ambiguous translated residues. V3J clonotypes were defined by identical inferred V gene, J gene, and CDR3 amino acid sequence. Percentage overlap between repertoires was computed as shared unique clonotypes divided by the size of the smaller repertoire. RTK rarefaction, the Chao1 estimator, and Recon v2.1 estimates of unobserved clonotypes were used to assess repertoire richness. Generation probabilities for all TCRbeta clonotypes obtained by the gDNA method from a few donors were computed using OLGA. Sourced from immuneACCESS, this table was stored by TCRdb with only in-frame sequences that have V and J called. A share of the clones is absent; for the studies checked, an unresolved V gene accounts for under half, and the remainder has no known explanation. The DNA was the basis for D and trimming; V, J and clone size are from that table. This sample lists roughly 120,000 clones; around 71% were detected once. The ten top clones hold just under 25% of the sample.

The donors were healthy, HIV-negative adults with no recently reported acute infections or vaccinations. Every donor was a Caucasian adult residing in Nashville, Tennessee, USA. CD8 memory samples combined magnetically selected CD45RO+ cells with CCR7-negative CD45RA+ effector memory (TemRA) cells. After blood collection by leukapheresis, PBMCs were isolated using Ficoll-Histopaque density gradient centrifugation and then cryopreserved in the vapor phase of liquid nitrogen. Purity and quantity of every magnetically sorted T cell population were checked by analytical flow cytometry. From each sorted fraction, genomic DNA was isolated and quantified by UV absorbance on a Nanodrop 2000c.

The sequence was obtained from a woman between 25 and 40 years old in good health. Sequenced material: memory CD8+ T cells sorted from blood. Sample cell subset or site, as interpreted from the label and publication: CD45RO+ cells pooled with CCR7-negative TemRA cells. The chain is made from TRBV11-2 and TRBJ2-5; 7 nucleotides in the junction match TRBD2. The base sequence is TGTGCCAGCAGCCAGGCTCTAGCGGCCCGCCGCGAGACCCAGTACTTC. Translated, this is CASSQALAARRETQYF.